What follows are 4 T cell receptor beta chains derived from one specimen sequenced in a study of metastatic and nonmetastatic thyroid tumors. TCRdb recomputed clones from the PCR reads via MiXCR. The table has almost 9,500 clones, around 30% seen once; the top ten hold around 20%. There were no patients who had received any treatment before thyroid surgery. Sequencing was done on a sample of tumor tissue. These receptors were obtained from a female donor with papillary thyroid cancer or a benign thyroid nodule (not recorded which). Some clones in this sample may be carry-over from other donors' samples.

DNA of the CDR3: TGTGCCAGCAGCAAAGAGCTAGAGGACTGGAGCAATGAGCAGTTCTTC. It yields the protein CASSKELEDWSNEQFF. The chain uses TRBV11-2 and TRBJ2-1; D is possibly TRBD2 (5 bases). The CDR3 consists of 16 residues. Trimming left V 5 bases short and J 6 bases short, with 20 bases between. Germline assignment: CDR1 SGHAT and CDR2 FQNNGV. The full variable domain, in which reference TRBV11-2 and TRBJ2-1 provide the parts outside the CDR3, is EAGVAQSPRYKIIEKRQSVAFWCNPISGHATLYWYQQILGQGPKLLIQFQNNGVVDDSQLPKDRFSAERLKGVDSTLKIQPAKLEDSAVYLCASSKELEDWSNEQFFGPGTRLTVL.

J is TRBJ2-1 and V is TRBV11-2, with TRBD2 identical over 8 bases. Germline V gives CDR1 SGHAT, CDR2 FQNNGV. The CDR3 loop spans 15 amino acids. V lost 4 bases, J lost 7 bases, and 9 bases stayed unmatched. The CDR3 DNA follows: TGTGCCAGCAGCTATACGAGCGGGAGTAGGAATGAGCAGTTCTTC. This encodes CASSYTSGSRNEQFF.

The chain couples TRBV5-1 to TRBJ2-1; 10 positions agree with TRBD1. CDR1 is SGHRS and CDR2 is YFSETQ in the germline V gene. J gave up 9 bases and V 2 bases, and 11 bases lay outside the gene matches. This CDR3 has 16 amino acids. The CDR3 is CASSFSGTGAQGEQFF. The DNA for the CDR3 is TGCGCCAGCAGCTTTTCCGGGACAGGGGCGCAGGGTGAGCAGTTCTTC.

This clone was detected many times. Written as DNA, the CDR3 is TGTGCCAGCAGCTTTTCGACAGGGGTGGGCAATGAGCAGTTCTTC. This codes for CASSFSTGVGNEQFF. The rearrangement uses TRBV5-4 and TRBJ2-1; 8 bases match TRBD1. The V and J ends lost 2 bases and 6 bases, in that order; junction bases with no gene match: 7. The CDR3 spans 15 residues. CDR1 SGHNT and CDR2 YYREEE come from the germline V gene (reference sequence).